This T cell receptor (beta chain) was captured by sequencing in a study of control samples from healthy donors and cancer patients. TCRdb's copy holds only in-frame clones and misses some; the assay was immunoSEQ multiplex PCR. The sample has over 75,000 clones; around 91% are singletons. The V gene's germline CDR1 is SGHRS and CDR2 YFSETQ. This CDR3 is 14 amino acids long. Trimming removed 0 bases at V and 8 bases at J, with 14 bases between. The rearrangement links TRBV5-1 to TRBJ1-2; D gene uncertain. Sequencing was performed on blood. The TCR sequence derives from a man aged 30 to 39 in good health. The CDR3 sequence: CASSLGQPGVGYTF. For the CDR3, the DNA is TGCGCCAGCAGCTTGGGGCAGCCCGGCGTGGGCTACACCTTC.